The 27 T cell receptor beta chains below were found in one sample sequenced in a study of OX40 agonist ivuxolimab in advanced cancers. Clones were sequenced by immunoSEQ multiplex PCR, and TCRdb holds only the in-frame ones, with some missing. The sample lists roughly 5,100 clones, approximately 66% occurring once. The sequences come from CD4+ or CD8+ T cells sorted from blood, collected in a trial of the OX40 agonist ivuxolimab. The source of these receptors is an adult with an advanced solid tumor such as melanoma, head and neck, liver or kidney cancer.

V is TRBV28 and J is TRBJ2-1, with 11 bases that match TRBD2. The CDR3 is 15 amino acids. CDR1 is MDHEN and CDR2 is SYDVKM in the germline V gene. After removal of 2 bases from V and 7 bases from J, the junction contained 4 bases not matched to a gene. CDR3 DNA: TGTGCCAGCAGTTTAACTAGCGGGGGCTTAAATGAGCAGTTCTTC. As protein: CASSLTSGGLNEQFF.

CDR3 sequence (DNA): TGTGCCAGCAGCCAGTGGGCCTATGGCTACACCTTC. It is translated as CASSQWAYGYTF. V usage is TRBV14 and J usage is TRBJ1-2; no clear D. Trimming stripped 3 bases from V and 4 bases from J, with 6 bases between. The germline V gene encodes CDR1 SGHDN and CDR2 FVKESK. This CDR3 comprises 12 residues.

The V and J genes are TRBV28 and TRBJ2-3, with TRBD1 matching 9 bases. Germline V CDR1 and CDR2: MDHEN, SYDVKM. The J segment lost 3 bases and the V segment lost 3 bases, leaving 7 bases of the junction unmatched. There are 16 residues in the CDR3. The CDR3 region is CASSFGPGTGTDTQYF. DNA of the CDR3: TGTGCCAGCAGTTTCGGTCCCGGGACAGGGACAGATACGCAGTATTTT.

J is TRBJ2-7 and V is TRBV27; the D gene is possibly TRBD2 (6 bases). V was trimmed by 3 bases and J by 2 bases, leaving 8 bases between them. Looked up from germline, CDR1 is MNHEY and CDR2 is SMNVEV (reference sequence). The CDR3 runs to 13 residues. This CDR3 is CASSFGGTYEQYF. CDR3 DNA: TGTGCCAGCAGTTTTGGGGGGACCTACGAGCAGTACTTC.

The CDR3: CASSVEGVGDTQYF. The CDR3 nucleotides are TGTGCCAGCAGCGTAGAAGGGGTGGGAGATACGCAGTATTTT. The V and J genes are TRBV9 and TRBJ2-3, with TRBD1 as a possible D gene (5 bases). The CDR3 is 14 amino acids. V lost 0 bases, J lost 5 bases, and 10 bases lay in between. The germline V gene encodes CDR1 SGDLS and CDR2 YYNGEE.

The genes are TRBV4-1 and TRBJ2-1; no reliable D call. This CDR3 contains 13 residues. V lost 2 bases and J 9 bases, leaving 11 bases between the germline ends. The germline gives CDR1 MGHRA, CDR2 YSYEKL. The CDR3 sequence is CASSQPRTPEQFF. The CDR3 bases are TGCGCCAGCAGCCAACCTAGGACCCCTGAGCAGTTCTTC.

This chain connects TRBV27 to TRBJ1-1, with D unclear. The V and J ends lost 4 bases and 6 bases respectively, with 12 bases between them. The CDR3 has 13 residues. Germline V CDR1 and CDR2: MNHEY, SMNVEV (reference sequence). As DNA, the CDR3 is TGTGCCAGCAGTTCCCGACGAGGTTCTGAAGCTTTCTTT. Protein product: CASSSRRGSEAFF.

CDR3 DNA sequence: TGTGCCAGCAGCTTCTCTCCTCGCGAGCAGTACTTC. Translated, it gives CASSFSPREQYF. The V call is TRBV7-9, the J call TRBJ2-7, with D unclear. V shed 3 bases and J shed 6 bases, with 9 bases lying between them. CDR3 length equals 12 residues. Looked up from germline, CDR1 is SEHNR and CDR2 is FQNEAQ (reference sequence).

This clone was seen only a few times. The chain is built from TRBV27 and TRBJ2-1; 10 bases are shared with TRBD2. Germline lookup yields CDR1 MNHEY and CDR2 SMNVEV (reference sequence). This CDR3 comprises 14 residues. J lost 5 bases, V lost 6 bases, and 4 bases had no gene match. As DNA, the CDR3 is TGTGCCAGCAGCAGGACTAGCGGCGACAATGAGCAGTTCTTC. Protein: CASSRTSGDNEQFF.

This rearrangement joins TRBV4-3 to TRBJ1-2, with a tentative D call TRBD1 (5 bases). The germline CDR1 and CDR2 sequences are LGHNA and YSLEER. V lost 0 bases and J lost 8, with 16 bases in between. There are 15 residues in the CDR3. CDR3 coding DNA: TGCGCCAGCAGCCAAGAAGTGGGGCAGGGAAGAGGCTACACCTTC. Protein product: CASSQEVGQGRGYTF.

The V and J genes are TRBV28 and TRBJ1-1, with TRBD1 identical over 8 bases. Losses at the gene ends were 5 bases for V and 6 bases for J; bases not matched to a gene: 8. Germline V gives CDR1 MDHEN, CDR2 SYDVKM. This CDR3 is 14 amino acids long. The DNA for the CDR3 is TGTGCCAGCAGTCCGACAGGGGTGGGACCTGAAGCTTTCTTT. It is translated as CASSPTGVGPEAFF.

This chain links TRBV2 with TRBJ2-1; 9 bases fit TRBD2. The V gene end was trimmed by 8 bases and the J gene end by 0 bases; junction bases not matched to a gene: 8. CDR3 length: 16 amino acids. Germline CDR1 and CDR2: SNHLY and FYNNEI. In nucleotides, the CDR3 is TGTGCCAGCCCCACCGGGACTAGCAGCTCCTACAATGAGCAGTTCTTC. Translating it yields CASPTGTSSSYNEQFF.

This clone was seen a few times. V gene TRBV7-9 combines with J gene TRBJ2-3, with D possibly TRBD2 on 5 matching bases. V lost 5 bases to trimming and J lost 5 bases, with 17 bases between them. Germline V gives CDR1 SEHNR, CDR2 FQNEAQ (reference sequence). The CDR3 contains 15 residues. The CDR3 bases are TGTGCCAGCAGCCAGGCCAGAGGGATCGGAGATACGCAGTATTTT. This encodes CASSQARGIGDTQYF.

The J gene is TRBJ1-4, the V gene TRBV27, with a possible D match to TRBD1 (6 bases). Looked up from germline, CDR1 is MNHEY and CDR2 is SMNVEV (reference sequence). The CDR3 consists of 14 residues. Trimming removed 5 bases from V and 5 bases from J, with 12 bases in between. Here the CDR3 DNA reads TGTGCCAGCAGTCTACAGGGATGGAATGAAAAACTGTTTTTT. It codes for CASSLQGWNEKLFF.

This clone has just a few counts. The V gene is TRBV7-2, the J gene TRBJ2-1; 12 bases match TRBD2. V lost 2 bases, J lost 4 bases, and 0 bases stayed unmatched. The CDR3 is made up of 15 amino acids. CDR1 SGHTA and CDR2 FQGNSA come from the germline V gene. Written as DNA, the CDR3 is TGTGCCAGCAGCTTAACTAGCGGGAGGTACAATGAGCAGTTCTTC. Translation gives CASSLTSGRYNEQFF.

This clone has a single count. This chain's CDR3 is CASSQVQSSTDTQYF. The CDR3 region has the DNA TGTGCCAGCAGCCAAGTCCAGTCTAGCACAGATACGCAGTATTTT. The chain carries TRBV4-2 and TRBJ2-3, with D unclear. Trimming stripped 1 base from V and 0 bases from J, with 8 bases between. The CDR3 totals 15 residues. CDR1 is LGHNA, CDR2 YNFKEQ, per germline.

By share, this clone counts as medium-sized. The chain couples TRBV10-3 to TRBJ2-1, with D unclear. Germline CDR1 ENHRY, CDR2 SYGVKD. The CDR3 is made up of 12 amino acids. With 2 bases removed from V and 10 bases from J, the gap between germline ends came to 9 bases. CDR3 nucleotide sequence: TGTGCCATCAGTGAGGGGAACACCGAGCAGTTCTTC. Amino acid sequence: CAISEGNTEQFF.

V gene TRBV4-1 combines with J gene TRBJ1-1; possibly TRBD1 for D (6 bases). The CDR3 is 14 amino acids. Trimming stripped 0 bases from V and 4 bases from J, with 9 bases between. Per germline, CDR1 MGHRA and CDR2 YSYEKL. As DNA, the CDR3 is TGCGCCAGCAGCCAAGAACACAGGGTCACTGAAGCTTTCTTT. Translated: CASSQEHRVTEAFF.

This chain uses TRBV19 with TRBJ1-1, with unresolved D. Trimming left V 4 bases short and J 1 base short, with 7 bases between. This CDR3 comprises 13 residues. CDR1 and CDR2 (germline): LNHDA, SQIVND (reference sequence). The CDR3 region has the DNA TGTGCCAGTAGTACACACGGGAACACTGAAGCTTTCTTT. This codes for CASSTHGNTEAFF.

The chain uses TRBV29-1 and TRBJ1-2; D is uncertain. Trimming took 0 bases from V and 8 from J, leaving 16 bases between them. Germline CDR1 and CDR2: SQVTM and ANQGSEA. This CDR3 spans 14 amino acids. The CDR3 bases are TGCAGCGTTGAAGATCTCGTAGGTCAACGAGGCTACACCTTC. It codes for CSVEDLVGQRGYTF.

This clone was observed a handful of times. The chain uses TRBV5-8 and TRBJ1-6; TRBD1 might be the D (6 bases). The CDR3 runs 14 residues. Germline CDR1 is SGHTS and CDR2 is YDEGEE. Trimming removed 4 bases from V and 4 bases from J, with 9 bases in between. The CDR3 nucleotides read TGTGCCAGCAGCCCGGGACAATATAATTCACCCCTCCACTTT. It encodes CASSPGQYNSPLHF.

In this sample, this clone turned up a few times. The rearrangement links TRBV4-3 to TRBJ2-2; 10 nucleotides agree with TRBD1. Germline trimming cut 0 bases from V and 4 bases from J; bases unmatched to any gene: 5. The CDR3 loop spans 17 amino acids. Germline V CDR1 and CDR2: LGHNA, YSLEER. This CDR3 reads CASSQDRQGALTGELFF. The CDR3 bases are TGCGCCAGCAGCCAAGATCGACAGGGGGCCCTCACCGGGGAGCTGTTTTTT.

This clone was counted at least ten times. The gene calls are TRBV19 and TRBJ2-1; the match to TRBD1 covers 10 bases. Germline V lookup: CDR1 LNHDA, CDR2 SQIVND (reference sequence). The CDR3 loop spans 17 amino acids. Losses at the gene ends were 10 bases for V and 5 bases for J; bases not matched to a gene: 17. The CDR3 DNA reads TGTGCCACCTCACGAGCCTCGGGACAGGGGAACCACAATGAGCAGTTCTTC. Translation: CATSRASGQGNHNEQFF.

V gene TRBV28 combines with J gene TRBJ2-1; the D gene is possibly TRBD1 (5 bases). The germline CDR1 and CDR2 sequences are MDHEN and SYDVKM. The CDR3 length is 14 residues. Trimming took 6 bases from V and 2 from J, leaving 11 bases between them. The CDR3 DNA is TGTGCCAGCAGCTTCCAGGGTCCCTACAATGAGCAGTTCTTC. Its protein is CASSFQGPYNEQFF.

The chain carries TRBV30 and TRBJ1-6; unclear D gene. The CDR3 is 14 residues long. V was trimmed by 3 bases and J by 14 bases, leaving 20 bases between them. Germline values: CDR1 GTSNPN, CDR2 SVGIG (reference sequence). This CDR3 is CAWSPYSGVASLHF. Written as DNA, the CDR3 is TGTGCCTGGAGCCCTTACTCCGGAGTTGCTTCCCTCCACTTT.

The CDR3 DNA sequence: TGCGCCAGCAGCCCTTGGACAGGGAACACTGAAGCTTTCTTT. This translates into CASSPWTGNTEAFF. This chain uses TRBV4-1 with TRBJ1-1, with 7 bases lining up with TRBD1. The V and J ends lost 4 bases and 1 base, in that order; junction bases with no gene match: 3. This CDR3 spans 14 amino acids. Germline CDR1 reads MGHRA; CDR2 reads YSYEKL.

This clone was counted between two and nine times. This chain uses TRBV5-6 with TRBJ2-7; D unclear. Trimming removed 0 bases from V and 0 bases from J, with 10 bases in between. The CDR3 has 15 residues. Germline V gene lookup returns CDR1 SGHDT and CDR2 YYEEEE. Written as DNA, the CDR3 is TGTGCCAGCAGCTTGGCCCATTCGAGCTCCTACGAGCAGTACTTC. Amino acid sequence: CASSLAHSSSYEQYF.